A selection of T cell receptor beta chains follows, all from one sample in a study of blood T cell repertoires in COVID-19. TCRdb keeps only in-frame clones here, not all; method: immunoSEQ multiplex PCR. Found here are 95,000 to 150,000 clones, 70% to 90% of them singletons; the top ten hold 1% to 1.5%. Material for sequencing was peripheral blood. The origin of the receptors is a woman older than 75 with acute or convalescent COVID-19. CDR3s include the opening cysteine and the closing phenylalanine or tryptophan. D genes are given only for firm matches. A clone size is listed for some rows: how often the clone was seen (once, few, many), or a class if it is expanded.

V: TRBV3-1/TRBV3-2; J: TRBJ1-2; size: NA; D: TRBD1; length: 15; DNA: TGTGCCAGCAGTCCAACCTTCACAGGGGGCGGTGGCTACACCTTC; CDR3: CASSPTFTGGGGYTF
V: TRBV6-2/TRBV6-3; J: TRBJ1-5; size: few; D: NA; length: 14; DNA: TGTGCCAGCAGTTACCTCCGGAGCAATCAGCCCCAGCATTTT; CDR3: CASSYLRSNQPQHF
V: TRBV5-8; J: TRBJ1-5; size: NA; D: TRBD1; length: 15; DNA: TGTGCCAGCAGCCGCAACCCGACAGGGAATCAGCCCCAGCATTTT; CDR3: CASSRNPTGNQPQHF
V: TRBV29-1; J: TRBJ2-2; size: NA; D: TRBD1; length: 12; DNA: TGCAGCGTTGCAGGGGGATCGGGGGAGCTGTTTTTT; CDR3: CSVAGGSGELFF
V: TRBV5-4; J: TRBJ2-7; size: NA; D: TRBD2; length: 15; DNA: TGTGCCAGCAGCCTTGGACTAGCGGGTACCTACGAGCAGTACTTC; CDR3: CASSLGLAGTYEQYF
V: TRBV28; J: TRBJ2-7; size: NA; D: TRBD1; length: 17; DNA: TGTGCCAGCAGTTTATTCGCGGGGGACAGGGTCTCCTACGAGCAGTACTTC; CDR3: CASSLFAGDRVSYEQYF
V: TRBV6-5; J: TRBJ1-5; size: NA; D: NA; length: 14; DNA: TGTGCCAGCAGGGAGGCTCTTAGCAATCAGCCCCAGCATTTT; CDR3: CASREALSNQPQHF
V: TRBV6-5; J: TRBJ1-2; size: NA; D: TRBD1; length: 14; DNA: TGTGCCAGCAGTAGGACAGGAGATAACTATGGCTACACCTTC; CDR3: CASSRTGDNYGYTF
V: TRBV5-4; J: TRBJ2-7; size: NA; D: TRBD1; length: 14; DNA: TGTGCCAGCAGCTCGGGACAGGGCCCATACGAGCAGTACTTC; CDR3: CASSSGQGPYEQYF
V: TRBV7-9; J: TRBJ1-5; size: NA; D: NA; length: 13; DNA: TGTGCCAGCAGCTACGAGGGATCGCGGCCCCAGCATTTT; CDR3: CASSYEGSRPQHF
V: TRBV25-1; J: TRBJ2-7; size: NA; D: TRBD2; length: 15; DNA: TGTGCCAGCGCCCGAGCGGGGGGGCCGCCCTACGAGCAGTACTTC; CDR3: CASARAGGPPYEQYF
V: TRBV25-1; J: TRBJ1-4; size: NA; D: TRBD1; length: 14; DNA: TGTGCCAGCACGGAGACAGGGGTTAATGAAAAACTGTTTTTT; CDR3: CASTETGVNEKLFF
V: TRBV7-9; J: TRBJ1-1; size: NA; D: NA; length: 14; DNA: TGTGCCAGCAGCTTAGGGAGAGGGGGAAGTGAAGCTTTCTTT; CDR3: CASSLGRGGSEAFF
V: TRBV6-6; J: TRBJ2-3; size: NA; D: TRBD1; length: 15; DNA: TGTGCCAGCAGGCTACCGGGACAGGGCACAGATACGCAGTATTTT; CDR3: CASRLPGQGTDTQYF
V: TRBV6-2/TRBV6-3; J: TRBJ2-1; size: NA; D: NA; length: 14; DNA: TGTGCCAGCAGTTATCGTGGGCACTACAATGAGCAGTTCTTC; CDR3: CASSYRGHYNEQFF
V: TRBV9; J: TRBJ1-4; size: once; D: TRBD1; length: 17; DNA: TGTGCCAGCAGCACACGCCACGAGACAGGGCCTAATGAAAAACTGTTTTTT; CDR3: CASSTRHETGPNEKLFF
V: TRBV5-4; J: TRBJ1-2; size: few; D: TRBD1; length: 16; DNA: TGTGCCAGCAGCTTGCCCGGACAGGGGCGAAACTATGGCTACACCTTC; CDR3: CASSLPGQGRNYGYTF
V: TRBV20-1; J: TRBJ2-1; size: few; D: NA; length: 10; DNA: TGCAGTGCTCGTAGCGCTCGGCAGTTCTTC; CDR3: CSARSARQFF
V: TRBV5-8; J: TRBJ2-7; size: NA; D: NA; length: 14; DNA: TGTGCCAGCAGCTTGGGTACGGGGATCTACGAGCAGTACTTC; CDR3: CASSLGTGIYEQYF
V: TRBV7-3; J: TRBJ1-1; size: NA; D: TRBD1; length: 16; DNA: TGTGCCAGCAGCTTAACTAAAGGGACAGCGAACACTGAAGCTTTCTTT; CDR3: CASSLTKGTANTEAFF
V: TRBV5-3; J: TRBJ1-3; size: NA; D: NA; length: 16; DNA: TGTGCCAGAAGCTTGTCACAGGTTGACTCTGGAAACACCATATATTTT; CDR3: CARSLSQVDSGNTIYF
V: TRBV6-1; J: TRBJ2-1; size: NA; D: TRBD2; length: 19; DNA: TGTGCCAGCAGTGAACGGCCTAGCGGGAGGTGGAAAGCATACAATGAGCAGTTCTTC; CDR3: CASSERPSGRWKAYNEQFF
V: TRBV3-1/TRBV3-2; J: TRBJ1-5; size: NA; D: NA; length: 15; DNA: TGTGCCAGCATCGCCCCGCTCAGATTCCATCAGCCCCAGCATTTT; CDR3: CASIAPLRFHQPQHF
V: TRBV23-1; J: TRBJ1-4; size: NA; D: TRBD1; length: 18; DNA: TGCGCCAGCAGTCAAACAGGGGGCGCCGGTACCAGTGGAGAAAAACTGTTTTTT; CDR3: CASSQTGGAGTSGEKLFF
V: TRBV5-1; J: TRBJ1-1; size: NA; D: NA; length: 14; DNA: TGCGCCAGCAGCTTTAGTCTCATGAACACTGAAGCTTTCTTT; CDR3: CASSFSLMNTEAFF
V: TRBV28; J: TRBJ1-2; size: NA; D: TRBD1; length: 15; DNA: TGTGCCAGCAGTTTCCCTAGGGGGCGCGTGTCTGGCTACACCTTC; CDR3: CASSFPRGRVSGYTF
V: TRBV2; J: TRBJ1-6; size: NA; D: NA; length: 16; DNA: TGTGCCAGCAGACCAAGCCCCAGGGATAAAAATTCACCCCTCCACTTT; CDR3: CASRPSPRDKNSPLHF
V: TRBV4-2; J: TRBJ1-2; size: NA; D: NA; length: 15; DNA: TGTGCCAGCAGCCAAGATCACAGAGCTAACTATGGCTACACCTTC; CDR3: CASSQDHRANYGYTF
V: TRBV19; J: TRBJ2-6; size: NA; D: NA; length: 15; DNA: TGTGCCAGTAGAACTACCGTTCACCGGGCCAACGTCCTGACTTTC; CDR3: CASRTTVHRANVLTF
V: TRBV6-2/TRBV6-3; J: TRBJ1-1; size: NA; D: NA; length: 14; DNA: TGTGCCAGCAGTTACTCGCGGGGGAGCACTGAAGCTTTCTTT; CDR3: CASSYSRGSTEAFF
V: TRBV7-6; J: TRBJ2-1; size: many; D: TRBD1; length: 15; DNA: TGTGCCAGCAGCTTCGGACAGGGGGTTATAAATGAGCAGTTCTTC; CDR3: CASSFGQGVINEQFF
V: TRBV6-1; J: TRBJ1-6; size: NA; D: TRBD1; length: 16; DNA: TGTGCCAGCAGTGAAAATCAGGGGGCGCGGAGTTCACCCCTCCACTTT; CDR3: CASSENQGARSSPLHF
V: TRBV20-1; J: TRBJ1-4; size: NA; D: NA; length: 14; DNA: TGCAGTGCTAGTGCTGGGGCAGGGAGGGAAAAACTGTTTTTT; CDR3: CSASAGAGREKLFF
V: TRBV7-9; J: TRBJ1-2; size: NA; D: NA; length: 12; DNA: TGTGCCAGCCTGAGCCCTAACTATGGCTACACCTTC; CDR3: CASLSPNYGYTF